The 12 T cell receptor beta chains below all came from one sample that was sequenced in a study of T cell responses to AZD1222 COVID-19 vaccine. The assay was immunoSEQ multiplex PCR, and TCRdb's table has in-frame clones only and misses some. The sample records 150,000 to 160,000 clones, 90% to 95% being singletons. The specimen comprised peripheral blood, sampled 28 days after the second AZD1222 dose. The receptors come from an adult who received the AZD1222 COVID-19 vaccine.

The CDR3 DNA reads TGTGCCTTTTATCGCCGGGAACAGGCAACTGAAGCTTTCTTT. Translating it yields CAFYRREQATEAFF. V gene TRBV30 combines with J gene TRBJ1-1; TRBD1 might be the D (5 bases). In germline, CDR1 is GTSNPN, CDR2 SVGIG (reference sequence). The CDR3 runs 14 residues. Trimming took off 7 bases at V and 5 bases at J, with 20 bases between the two ends. Variable domain in full (rest from reference TRBV30 and TRBJ1-1): SQTIHQWPATLVQPVGSPLSLECTVEGTSNPNLYWYRQAAGRGLQLLFYSVGIGQISSEVPQNLSASRPQDRQFILSSKKLLLSDSGFYLCAFYRREQATEAFFGQGTRLTVV.

J is TRBJ2-1 and V is TRBV5-6; D might be TRBD2 (6 bases). Trimming took off 0 bases at V and 0 bases at J, with 10 bases between the two ends. Germline CDR1 and CDR2: SGHDT and YYEEEE. This CDR3 is built from 16 residues. The CDR3 nucleotides read TGTGCCAGCAGCTTGGGTCGGGGGAGCTCCTACAATGAGCAGTTCTTC. Translation gives CASSLGRGSSYNEQFF. Complete variable domain (other parts from reference TRBV5-6 and TRBJ2-1): DAGVTQSPTHLIKTRGQQVTLRCSPKSGHDTVSWYQQALGQGPQFIFQYYEEEERQRGNFPDRFSGHQFPNYSSELNVNALLLGDSALYLCASSLGRGSSYNEQFFGPGTRLTVL.

The chain uses TRBV11-2 and TRBJ2-7; 8 bases align to TRBD2. Looked up from germline, CDR1 is SGHAT and CDR2 is FQNNGV. V gave up 11 bases and J gave up 6 bases; unmatched junction bases: 12. The CDR3 totals 13 residues. CDR3 loop: CAGGGAGAREQYF. CDR3 DNA: TGTGCCGGCGGCGGAGCGGGAGCTCGCGAGCAGTACTTC.

The V gene is TRBV19, the J gene TRBJ2-6; no reliable D call. V was clipped by 4 bases and J by 0 bases, with 7 bases between them. Germline CDR1 LNHDA, CDR2 SQIVND (reference sequence). This CDR3 contains 15 residues. CDR3 nucleotides: TGTGCCAGTAGTACATACAGCTCTGGGGCCAACGTCCTGACTTTC. Amino acid sequence: CASSTYSSGANVLTF.

The chain uses TRBV19 and TRBJ2-1, with 12 bases fitting TRBD2. Germline-derived CDR1 and CDR2 are LNHDA and SQIVND (reference sequence). This CDR3 spans 17 amino acids. The V and J ends lost 4 bases and 2 bases, in that order; junction bases with no gene match: 6. For the CDR3, the DNA is TGTGCCAGTAGTACGGAACTAGCGGGAGGACCCTACAATGAGCAGTTCTTC. This codes for CASSTELAGGPYNEQFF.

V is TRBV27 and J is TRBJ1-2; a possible D gene is TRBD1 (5 bases). The V gene lost 8 bases and the J gene lost 5 bases, with 12 bases spanning the gap. Germline lookup yields CDR1 MNHEY and CDR2 SMNVEV (reference sequence). The CDR3 loop spans 12 amino acids. The CDR3 loop reads CASGPGTYGYTF. CDR3 in DNA: TGTGCCAGCGGACCAGGGACTTATGGCTACACCTTC.

Only one count was recorded for this clone. This chain links TRBV15 with TRBJ2-1; D may be TRBD2 (5 bases). The CDR3 loop spans 15 amino acids. Germline V gene lookup returns CDR1 LNHNV and CDR2 YYDKDF (reference sequence). Between the trimmed V and J ends, which lost 1 base and 0 bases, there was a span of 7 bases. CDR3 protein: CATSRVGSSYNEQFF. In DNA form, the CDR3 reads TGTGCCACCAGCAGAGTGGGGAGCTCCTACAATGAGCAGTTCTTC.

V is TRBV19 and J is TRBJ2-6; D perhaps matches TRBD1 (5 bases). Germline-derived CDR1 and CDR2 are LNHDA and SQIVND (reference sequence). The CDR3 length is 14 residues. The V and J ends lost 7 bases and 4 bases respectively, with 11 bases between them. The CDR3 here is CASKDSRGANVLTF. CDR3 in DNA: TGTGCCAGTAAAGACAGCCGGGGGGCCAACGTCCTGACTTTC.

This chain connects TRBV10-2 to TRBJ2-7; TRBD2 is a possible D gene (5 bases). CDR3 length: 14 residues. V dropped 3 bases and J dropped 3 bases, with 12 bases sitting between them. CDR1 is WSHSY and CDR2 is SAAADI in the germline V gene. CDR3 nucleotide sequence: TGCGCCAGCAGTGAATTGGGGAGAGGCTACGAGCAGTACTTC. Translating it yields CASSELGRGYEQYF.

The chain links TRBV9 to TRBJ2-1; TRBD2 aligns across 9 bases. Germline V gene sequence: CDR1 SGDLS, CDR2 YYNGEE. There are 15 residues in the CDR3. J gave up 0 bases and V 5 bases, and 3 bases lay outside the gene matches. The CDR3 region is CASSRSGSSYNEQFF. The CDR3 DNA is TGTGCCAGCAGTCGTAGCGGGAGCTCCTACAATGAGCAGTTCTTC.

The rearrangement joins TRBV30 to TRBJ1-2; 7 bases align to TRBD1. V gave up 4 bases and J gave up 9 bases; unmatched junction bases: 11. Germline V gives CDR1 GTSNPN, CDR2 SVGIG (reference sequence). This CDR3 is 13 amino acids long. DNA for the CDR3: TGTGCCTGGAATAGGGACAGACCGTACAGCTACACCTTC. It codes for CAWNRDRPYSYTF.

The V gene is TRBV28, the J gene TRBJ2-2; 10 nucleotides align to TRBD2. Germline V gene sequence: CDR1 MDHEN, CDR2 SYDVKM. The CDR3 spans 15 residues. The ends lost 3 bases at V and 4 bases at J; junction bases unmatched: 2. The CDR3 coding sequence is TGTGCCAGCAGTTTTTCTAGCGGGAGCACCGGGGAGCTGTTTTTT. It yields the protein CASSFSSGSTGELFF.